The rows below give T cell receptor beta chains drawn from one sample of a study of CD8+CD57+ T cells in acquired aplastic anemia. TCRdb used MiXCR to reprocess the reads, holding one entry per CDR3 protein. Here the sample spans around 140,000 distinct CDR3 sequences, less than 45% being singletons. Sequencing used sorted CD4+, CD8+, or CD8+CD57+ T cells (not recorded which) from PBMCs. These receptors originate from a human donor in good health, serving as a control. Both conserved end residues are part of each CDR3. The D gene is left open where the match is weak. Clone size is stated in some rows and not others, as once, few, many or a class when expanded.

clone_size | j_call | d_call | v_call | cdr3_aa | cdr3_nt
NA | TRBJ1-6 | TRBD1 | TRBV3-1 | CASRDRANSPPHF | TGTGCCAGCAGGGACAGGGCCAATTCACCCCCCCACTTT
many | TRBJ2-3 | NA | TRBV12-3/TRBV12-4 | CASIHGATDTQYF | TGTGCCAGCATCCACGGGGCCACAGATACGCAGTATTTT
many | TRBJ2-3 | NA | TRBV10-3 | CAIRDRETSGGYF | TGTGCCATCAGGGACAGGGAGACCTCGGGGGGGTATTTT
few | TRBJ2-2 | NA | TRBV27 | CASKGHGELFF | TGTGCCAGCAAAGGTCACGGGGAGCTGTTTTTT
NA | TRBJ2-5 | NA | TRBV29-1 | CSKISGNSGETQYF | TGCAGCAAGATTTCGGGGAATAGCGGAGAGACCCAGTACTTC
many | TRBJ2-5 | NA | TRBV20-1 | CSATGKYDRQETQYF | TGCAGTGCGACAGGAAAATATGACAGGCAAGAGACCCAGTACTTC
many | TRBJ1-2 | TRBD1 | TRBV2 | CASRDRGRGYTF | TGTGCCAGCAGGGACAGGGGGCGAGGCTACACCTTC
many | TRBJ1-2 | NA | TRBV2 | CASRQESYGYTF | TGTGCCAGCAGACAGGAATCCTATGGCTACACCTTC
many | TRBJ2-1 | TRBD2 | TRBV10-3 | CAISEPLAGAYNEQFF | TGTGCCATCAGTGAGCCCCTAGCGGGAGCCTACAATGAGCAGTTCTTC
NA | TRBJ1-6 | NA | TRBV7-2 | CASSWDGDSPLHF | TGTGCCAGCAGCTGGGACGGCGATTCACCCCTCCACTTT
many | TRBJ2-1 | TRBD2 | TRBV5-1 | CASSSSGRASQEQFF | TGCGCCAGCAGCTCAAGCGGGAGGGCCTCCCAGGAGCAGTTCTTC
NA | TRBJ1-5 | TRBD1 | TRBV19 | CASTDRARQPQHF | TGTGCCAGTACGGACAGGGCAAGGCAGCCCCAGCATTTT
few | TRBJ1-2 | NA | TRBV15 | CATSSPGASNYGYTF | TGTGCCACCAGCAGTCCAGGGGCATCTAACTATGGCTACACCTTC
NA | TRBJ2-1 | TRBD1 | TRBV24-1 | CATSDMSDRGVNEQFF | TGTGCCACCAGTGATATGTCGGACAGGGGGGTAAATGAGCAGTTCTTC
NA | TRBJ1-2 | NA | TRBV24-1 | CATSTQTITGTEANYGYTF | TGTGCCACCAGTACTCAAACAATAACAGGTACCGAAGCTAACTATGGCTACACCTTC
NA | TRBJ2-7 | TRBD1 | TRBV7-9 | CASSGRTGGLF | TGTGCCAGCAGCGGACGGACAGGGGGACTCTTC
NA | TRBJ2-1 | TRBD1 | TRBV24-1 | CATSDQTGARDEQFF | TGTGCCACCAGTGACCAGACAGGGGCGAGGGATGAGCAGTTCTTC
many | TRBJ2-3 | TRBD2 | TRBV24-1 | CATSDPSGATDTQYF | TGTGCCACCAGTGATCCCAGCGGGGCCACAGATACGCAGTATTTT
many | TRBJ2-1 | TRBD2 | TRBV4-1 | CASSPRLASYNEQFF | TGCGCCAGCAGCCCCCGACTAGCGTCCTACAATGAGCAGTTCTTC
many | TRBJ1-3 | NA | TRBV7-2 | CASSLVITSGNTIYF | TGTGCCAGCAGCTTAGTAATTACAAGCGGAAACACCATATATTTT
NA | TRBJ2-7 | TRBD2 | TRBV15 | CATSSAVAGGYYEQYF | TGTGCCACCAGCAGCGCCGTAGCGGGAGGGTACTACGAGCAGTACTTC
many | TRBJ2-1 | NA | TRBV20-1 | CSAKEGPQFF | TGCAGTGCAAAGGAGGGTCCTCAGTTCTTC
NA | TRBJ1-5 | NA | TRBV20-1 | CSAAGNQPQHF | TGCAGTGCAGCAGGCAATCAGCCCCAGCATTTT
few | TRBJ2-7 | NA | TRBV4-1 | CASSHQLPSRAGYSSRYEQYF | TGCGCCAGCAGCCACCAGTTACCGAGCCGGGCCGGGTACAGTAGCAGGTACGAGCAGTACTTC
many | TRBJ2-5 | NA | TRBV7-9 | CASSQRSGSGETQYF | TGTGCCAGCAGCCAGCGCAGTGGGTCTGGAGAGACCCAGTACTTC
few | TRBJ1-2 | TRBD1 | TRBV3-1 | CASSQGQGARGYTF | TGTGCCAGCAGCCAAGGGCAGGGGGCTCGAGGCTACACCTTC
few | TRBJ2-2 | NA | TRBV5-5 | CASSSGLNTGELFF | TGTGCCAGCAGCTCGGGACTCAACACCGGGGAGCTGTTTTTT
many | TRBJ1-3 | NA | TRBV20-1 | CSASSSGWSGNTIYF | TGCAGTGCTTCCTCCAGCGGATGGTCTGGAAACACCATATATTTT
NA | TRBJ2-5 | TRBD2 | TRBV2 | CASSDTRGVETQYF | TGTGCCAGCAGTGATACGCGGGGGGTGGAGACCCAGTACTTC
many | TRBJ1-2 | TRBD1 | TRBV6-1 | CASRTGSGYTF | TGTGCCAGTCGGACAGGGAGTGGCTACACCTTC
NA | TRBJ2-5 | NA | TRBV29-1 | CSGRDTPSETQYF | TGCAGCGGCCGGGACACCCCCTCGGAGACCCAGTACTTC
many | TRBJ2-7 | NA | TRBV7-9 | CASSLWRGGFWGYEQYF | TGTGCCAGCAGCTTATGGAGGGGGGGTTTTTGGGGCTACGAGCAGTACTTC
many | TRBJ1-1 | NA | TRBV6-2/TRBV6-3 | CASSYPRGTTEAFF | TGTGCCAGCAGTTACCCCAGGGGAACCACTGAAGCTTTCTTT
NA | TRBJ1-6 | NA | TRBV5-6 | CASSSQGSFSPLHF | TGTGCCAGCAGTTCGCAGGGATCTTTTTCACCCCTCCACTTT
many | TRBJ2-7 | NA | TRBV11-3 | CASVAGLGYEQYF | TGTGCCAGCGTTGCGGGATTGGGTTACGAGCAGTACTTC
NA | TRBJ1-3 | NA | TRBV10-3 | CAISDPLSRGNSGNTIYF | TGTGCCATCAGTGACCCCCTATCTCGGGGCAACTCTGGAAACACCATATATTTT
NA | TRBJ2-3 | NA | TRBV7-9 | CASTPPTDTQYF | TGTGCCAGCACCCCCCCCACAGATACGCAGTATTTT
medium-sized | TRBJ2-3 | NA | TRBV29-1 | CSVDRPQGTDTQYF | TGCAGCGTGGACCGACCCCAGGGAACGGATACGCAGTATTTT
once | TRBJ2-2 | TRBD1 | TRBV19 | CASRRQGDTGELFF | TGTGCCAGTAGGAGACAGGGGGACACCGGGGAGCTGTTTTTT
NA | TRBJ1-5 | TRBD1 | TRBV19 | CASSITGVWQPQHF | TGTGCCAGTAGTATTACAGGGGTATGGCAGCCCCAGCATTTT
NA | TRBJ1-2 | TRBD1 | TRBV3-1 | CASSQPGTVLGYTF | TGTGCCAGCAGCCAGCCTGGGACAGTTCTTGGCTACACCTTC
many | TRBJ2-2 | NA | TRBV7-9 | CASSPDTLNTGELFF | TGTGCCAGCAGCCCGGACACCTTGAACACCGGGGAGCTGTTTTTT
once | TRBJ2-1 | NA | TRBV10-3 | CAVRDHQGLNEQFF | TGTGCCGTCAGAGACCACCAGGGGTTGAATGAGCAGTTCTTC
many | TRBJ1-2 | NA | TRBV18 | CASSPTSGVDRYGYTF | TGTGCCAGCTCACCTACGTCAGGGGTAGATCGCTATGGCTACACCTTC
NA | TRBJ2-7 | TRBD1 | TRBV14 | CASSTGTGIGEQYF | TGTGCCAGCAGTACCGGGACAGGGATAGGCGAGCAGTACTTC
NA | TRBJ2-5 | NA | TRBV24-1 | CAPEGTDWETQYF | TGTGCCCCTGAAGGGACGGATTGGGAGACCCAGTACTTC
many | TRBJ1-2 | NA | TRBV12-3/TRBV12-4 | CASSPVTSPVLYGYTF | TGTGCCAGCAGTCCCGTTACGAGCCCGGTGCTCTATGGCTACACCTTC
many | TRBJ1-2 | NA | TRBV4-1 | CASSQFVLGYGYTF | TGCGCCAGCAGCCAATTTGTTCTAGGCTATGGCTACACCTTC
many | TRBJ2-1 | NA | TRBV24-1 | CATSDSSDFNEQFF | TGTGCCACCAGTGATTCGTCAGATTTCAATGAGCAGTTCTTC
NA | TRBJ1-4 | NA | TRBV5-1 | CASARGRDEKLFF | TGCGCCAGCGCAAGGGGAAGGGATGAAAAACTGTTTTTT
many | TRBJ2-7 | NA | TRBV5-1 | CASSFPGVHEQYF | TGCGCCAGCAGCTTCCCAGGGGTCCACGAGCAGTACTTC
many | TRBJ1-2 | NA | TRBV30 | CAWSVPLQYGYTF | TGTGCCTGGAGTGTACCCCTACAGTATGGCTACACCTTC
NA | TRBJ2-2 | NA | TRBV24-1 | CATSDRDTGELFF | TGTGCCACCAGTGACCGAGACACCGGGGAGCTGTTTTTT
many | TRBJ2-7 | NA | TRBV6-1 | CASSLTPYEQYF | TGTGCCAGCAGTCTAACACCCTACGAGCAGTACTTC
once | TRBJ1-1 | NA | TRBV2 | CASRPGGEAFF | TGTGCCAGCAGGCCCGGGGGGGAAGCTTTCTTT